The source of this T cell receptor (beta chain) is a study of CXCR3-negative and CXCR3-positive naive CD8 T cells. Looking at the study overall: Summed over all libraries, TRB reads came to approximately 140 million, with about 1.5 +/- 0.3 million per library.

UMI-tagged TRB cDNA libraries were built via 5' RACE. TCRdb reanalyzed the 5' RACE reads, giving one entry per CDR3 protein sequence and no DNA. This sample's table reports fewer than 140,000 distinct CDR3 sequences. CD45RO-CCR7+CD27+CD95- defined naive CD8+ T cells. On this clonotype itself: Its target is unknown.

Study outcomes and limitations: CXCR3 expression partially decreased after cryopreservation; most assays used fresh PBMCs. The TRB CDR3s that CXCR3-positive naive cells carried were more hydrophobic than those of CXCR3-negative naive cells. Similar TRBV-TRBJ usage was seen in naive cells (both CXCR3-negative and CXCR3-positive), but memory cells differed.

The CDR3 has 15 residues. The V gene's germline CDR1 is LGHNA and CDR2 YSLEER. The chain has TRBV4-3 and TRBJ2-7; TCRdb selects TRBD1, and the lack of DNA leaves this call unchecked. Sequenced input: naive CXCR3+ CD8+ T cells from blood. The subset: CD45RO-CCR7+CD27+CD95- naive CD8+ T cells expressing CXCR3 (TNR3+). This TCR came from a human donor in good health. Some clones in this sample may be carry-over from other donors' samples. The CDR3 sequence is CASSQERAGAYEQYF.